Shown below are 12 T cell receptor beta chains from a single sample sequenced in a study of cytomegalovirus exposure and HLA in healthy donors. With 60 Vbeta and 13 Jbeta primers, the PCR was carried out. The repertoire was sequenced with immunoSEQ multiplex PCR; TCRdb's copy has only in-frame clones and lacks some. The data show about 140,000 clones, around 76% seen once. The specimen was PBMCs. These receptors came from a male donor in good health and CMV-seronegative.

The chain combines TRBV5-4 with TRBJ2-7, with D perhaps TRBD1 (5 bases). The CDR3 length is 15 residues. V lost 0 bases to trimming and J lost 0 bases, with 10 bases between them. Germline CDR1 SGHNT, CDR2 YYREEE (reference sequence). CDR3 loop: CASSLVGVASYEQYF. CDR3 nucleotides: TGTGCCAGCAGCTTGGTAGGGGTGGCCTCCTACGAGCAGTACTTC.

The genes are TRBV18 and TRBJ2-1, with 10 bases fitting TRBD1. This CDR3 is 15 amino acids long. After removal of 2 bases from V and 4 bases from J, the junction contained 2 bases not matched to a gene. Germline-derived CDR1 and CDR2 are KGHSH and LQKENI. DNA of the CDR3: TGTGCCAGCTCACCAAGACAGGGGGCATACAATGAGCAGTTCTTC. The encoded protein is CASSPRQGAYNEQFF. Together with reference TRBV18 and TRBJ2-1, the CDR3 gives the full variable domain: NAGVMQNPRHLVRRRGQEARLRCSPMKGHSHVYWYRQLPEEGLKFMVYLQKENIIDESGMPKERFSAEFPKEGPSILRIQQVVRGDSAAYFCASSPRQGAYNEQFFGPGTRLTVL.

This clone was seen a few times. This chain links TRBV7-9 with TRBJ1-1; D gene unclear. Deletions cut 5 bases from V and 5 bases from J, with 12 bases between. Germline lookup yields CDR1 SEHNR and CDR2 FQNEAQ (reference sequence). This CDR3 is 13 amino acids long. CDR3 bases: TGTGCCAGCAGCGTGAAGGGAGTAACTGAAGCTTTCTTT. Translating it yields CASSVKGVTEAFF. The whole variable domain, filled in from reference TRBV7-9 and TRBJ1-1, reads DTGVSQNPRHKITKRGQNVTFRCDPISEHNRLYWYRQTLGQGPEFLTYFQNEAQLEKSRLLSDRFSAERPKGSFSTLEIQRTEQGDSAMYLCASSVKGVTEAFFGQGTRLTVV.

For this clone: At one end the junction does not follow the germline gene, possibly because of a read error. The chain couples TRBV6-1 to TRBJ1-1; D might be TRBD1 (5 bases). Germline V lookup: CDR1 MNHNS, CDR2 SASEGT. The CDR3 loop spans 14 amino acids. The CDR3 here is CASREDRLNTEAFF. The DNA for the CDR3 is TGTGCCAGCAGGGAAGACAGACTGAACACTGAAGCTTTCTTT.

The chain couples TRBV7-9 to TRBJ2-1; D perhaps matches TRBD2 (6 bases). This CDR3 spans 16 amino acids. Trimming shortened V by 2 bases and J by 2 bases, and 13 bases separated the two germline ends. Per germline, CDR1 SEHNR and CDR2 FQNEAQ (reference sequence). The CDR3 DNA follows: TGTGCCAGCAGCTTATTCACGGGAGCCACCTACAATGAGCAGTTCTTC. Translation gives CASSLFTGATYNEQFF.

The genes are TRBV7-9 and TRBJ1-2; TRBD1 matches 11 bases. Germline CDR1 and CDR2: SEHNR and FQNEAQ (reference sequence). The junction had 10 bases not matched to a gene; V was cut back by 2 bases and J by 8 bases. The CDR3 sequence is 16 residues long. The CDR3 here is CASSLTSGQGDRGYTF. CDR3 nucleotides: TGTGCCAGCAGCTTAACCTCGGGACAGGGGGATCGGGGCTACACCTTC.

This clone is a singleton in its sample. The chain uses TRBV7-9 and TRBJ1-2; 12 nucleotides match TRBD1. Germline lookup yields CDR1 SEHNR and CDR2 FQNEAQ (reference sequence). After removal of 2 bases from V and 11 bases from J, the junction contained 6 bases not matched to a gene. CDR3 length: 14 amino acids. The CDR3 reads CASSLWDRGLGYTF. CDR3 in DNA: TGTGCCAGCAGCTTATGGGACAGGGGGCTTGGTTACACCTTC.

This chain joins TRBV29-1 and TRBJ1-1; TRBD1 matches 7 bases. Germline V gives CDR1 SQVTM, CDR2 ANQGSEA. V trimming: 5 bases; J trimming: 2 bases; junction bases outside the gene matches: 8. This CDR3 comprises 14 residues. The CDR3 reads CSVRDREKNTEAFF. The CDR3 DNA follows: TGCAGCGTTCGTGACAGGGAAAAAAACACTGAAGCTTTCTTT.

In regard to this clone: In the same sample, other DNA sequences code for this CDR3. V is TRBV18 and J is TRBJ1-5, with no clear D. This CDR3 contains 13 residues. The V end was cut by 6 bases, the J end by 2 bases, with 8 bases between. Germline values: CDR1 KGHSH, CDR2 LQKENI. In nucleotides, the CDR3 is TGTGCCAGCTCGAATCGGGGCAATCAGCCCCAGCATTTT. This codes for CASSNRGNQPQHF.

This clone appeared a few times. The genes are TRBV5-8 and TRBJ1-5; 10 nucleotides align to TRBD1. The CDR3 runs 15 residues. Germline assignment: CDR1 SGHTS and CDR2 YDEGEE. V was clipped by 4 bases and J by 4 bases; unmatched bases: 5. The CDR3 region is CASSVTGGINQPQHF. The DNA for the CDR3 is TGTGCCAGCAGCGTGACAGGGGGCATAAATCAGCCCCAGCATTTT.

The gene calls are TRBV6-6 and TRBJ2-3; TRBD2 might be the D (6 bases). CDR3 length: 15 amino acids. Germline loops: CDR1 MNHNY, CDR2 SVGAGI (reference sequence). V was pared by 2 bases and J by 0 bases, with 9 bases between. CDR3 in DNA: TGTGCCAGCAGTTACCCCGGGACTAGCACAGATACGCAGTATTTT. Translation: CASSYPGTSTDTQYF.

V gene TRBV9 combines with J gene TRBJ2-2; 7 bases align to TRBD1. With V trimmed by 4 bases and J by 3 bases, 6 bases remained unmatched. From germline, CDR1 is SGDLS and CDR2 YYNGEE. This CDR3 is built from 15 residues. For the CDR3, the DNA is TGTGCCAGCAGCCCTGAGGGGGCCGACACCGGGGAGCTGTTTTTT. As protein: CASSPEGADTGELFF.